These T cell receptor beta chains were read from a single sample in a study of blood T cells in healthy people across ages. TCRdb passed the 5' RACE reads through MiXCR, listing each CDR3 protein once. The data show some 1.7 million distinct CDR3 sequences, roughly 30% seen once. Sequenced: blood. Receptor source: a woman aged 25 to 45 in good health. Each CDR3 is given with its conserved first and last residue. D genes are given only for firm matches. The size of a clone is reported for some rows only, either as once, few or many, or as a class for expanded clones.

V: TRBV7-2; J: TRBJ2-1; D: TRBD2; size: NA; DNA: TGTGCCAGCAGTGGGGGGAGATTAGCGGGAAAGGAGACCCAGTTCTTC; CDR3: CASSGGRLAGKETQFF
V: TRBV5-5; J: TRBJ1-2; D: NA; size: few; DNA: TGTGCCAGCAGCGTGCGGGACACAGCTAACTATGGCTACACCTTC; CDR3: CASSVRDTANYGYTF
V: TRBV5-1; J: TRBJ2-2; D: NA; size: NA; DNA: TGCGCCAGCAGCTCAACAACCGGGACTTGGGCCGGGGAGCTGTTTTTT; CDR3: CASSSTTGTWAGELFF
V: TRBV12-3/TRBV12-4; J: TRBJ2-7; D: NA; size: few; DNA: TGTGCCAGCAGGCCGGCCCAGGCCCCCTACGAGCAGTACTTC; CDR3: CASRPAQAPYEQYF
V: TRBV7-2; J: TRBJ2-7; D: NA; size: many; DNA: TGTGCCAGCAACCCTGATGAGCGAAACGAGCAGTACTTC; CDR3: CASNPDERNEQYF
V: TRBV10-3; J: TRBJ2-3; D: NA; size: few; DNA: TGTGCCATCAGTGAGTCAGAGGGACGAACAGATACGCAGTATTTT; CDR3: CAISESEGRTDTQYF
V: TRBV7-2; J: TRBJ1-4; D: NA; size: few; DNA: TGTGCCAGCAGCTTAGAGTACGGAAATAATGAAAAACTGTTTTTT; CDR3: CASSLEYGNNEKLFF
V: TRBV27; J: TRBJ1-6; D: TRBD1; size: NA; DNA: TGTGCCAGCAGGGGGGGACAGCGAAATTCACCCCTCCACTTT; CDR3: CASRGGQRNSPLHF
V: TRBV6-2/TRBV6-3; J: TRBJ1-2; D: NA; size: NA; DNA: TGTGCCAGCAGTTACCAGGGGAGGTCCTATGGCTACACCTTC; CDR3: CASSYQGRSYGYTF
V: TRBV20-1; J: TRBJ2-3; D: TRBD2; size: NA; DNA: TGCAGTGCCACGGCCCGAGCGGGGGATCAGAATACGCAGTATTTT; CDR3: CSATARAGDQNTQYF
V: TRBV12-3/TRBV12-4; J: TRBJ2-1; D: TRBD2; size: few; DNA: TGTGCCAGCAGTTTAATTACTAGCGGGAGGTCGTCGCTAGAGCAGTTCTTC; CDR3: CASSLITSGRSSLEQFF
V: TRBV20-1; J: TRBJ2-7; D: TRBD2; size: many; DNA: TGCAGTGCTAGGTCTAGCGGGGAAAACTACGAGCAGTACTTC; CDR3: CSARSSGENYEQYF
V: TRBV6-5; J: TRBJ2-5; D: TRBD2; size: many; DNA: TGTGCCAGCAGTTCCCCGGGGGGATGGACCCAGTACTTC; CDR3: CASSSPGGWTQYF
V: TRBV4-1; J: TRBJ1-2; D: TRBD1; size: few; DNA: TGCGCCAGCAGCCGAACCGGGACAGGGCATGGCTACACCTTC; CDR3: CASSRTGTGHGYTF
V: TRBV5-1; J: TRBJ2-1; D: TRBD1; size: NA; DNA: TGCGCCAGCAGCTTGATGGACAGGTCAAACAATGAGCAGTTCTTC; CDR3: CASSLMDRSNNEQFF
V: TRBV12-3/TRBV12-4; J: TRBJ2-3; D: TRBD2; size: NA; DNA: TGTGCCAGCGCGCCTAGCGGGAGCACAGATGTGCAGTATTTT; CDR3: CASAPSGSTDVQYF
V: TRBV7-8; J: TRBJ2-7; D: NA; size: many; DNA: TGTGCCAGCAGCTTAGTGCGGGGACAAGTACACGAGCAGTACTTC; CDR3: CASSLVRGQVHEQYF
V: TRBV12-3/TRBV12-4; J: TRBJ2-7; D: TRBD2; size: NA; DNA: TGTGCCAGCAGTTCTAGCGGGAGGGCCTTTCGGGCCTACGAGCAGTACTTC; CDR3: CASSSSGRAFRAYEQYF
V: TRBV6-5; J: TRBJ2-1; D: NA; size: few; DNA: TGTGCCAGCAGTTACTCGGGAGGACCTAAAAATGCTGAGTTCTTC; CDR3: CASSYSGGPKNAEFF
V: TRBV30; J: TRBJ1-2; D: NA; size: many; DNA: TGTGCCTGGAGTGTAACAAGGGGCTATGGCTACACCTTC; CDR3: CAWSVTRGYGYTF
V: TRBV7-2; J: TRBJ2-3; D: NA; size: NA; DNA: TGTGCCAGCAGCTTAGTTGGGGGAGGAGGCGCAGATACGCAGTATTTT; CDR3: CASSLVGGGGADTQYF
V: TRBV7-9; J: TRBJ1-6; D: TRBD1; size: few; DNA: TGTGCCAGCAGCCCGGACAGGGTTGATAATTCACCCCTCCACTTT; CDR3: CASSPDRVDNSPLHF
V: TRBV7-9; J: TRBJ1-1; D: NA; size: NA; DNA: TGTGCCAGCACCGACTTCGGGAGCGCTGAAGCTTTCTTT; CDR3: CASTDFGSAEAFF
V: TRBV3-1; J: TRBJ1-2; D: TRBD1; size: NA; DNA: TGTGCCAGCAGCAAAAGGGACAGGGGGACTAGGGGCTACACCTTC; CDR3: CASSKRDRGTRGYTF
V: TRBV7-3; J: TRBJ2-1; D: NA; size: NA; DNA: TGTGCCAGCAGCTTTACGTCCAGGTTAAACTACAATGAGCAGGTCTTC; CDR3: CASSFTSRLNYNEQVF
V: TRBV5-1; J: TRBJ2-1; D: TRBD2; size: many; DNA: TGCGCCAGCAGCTTGGAGGCTAGCGGGAGTGTGTCCTACAATGAGCAGTTCTTC; CDR3: CASSLEASGSVSYNEQFF
V: TRBV5-5; J: TRBJ1-5; D: NA; size: NA; DNA: TGTGCCAGCAGCTCCGGCCCGGACCATAGCAATCAGCCCCAGCATTTT; CDR3: CASSSGPDHSNQPQHF
V: TRBV9; J: TRBJ2-3; D: NA; size: NA; DNA: TGTGCCAGCAGCGTTAGAGCCCCGGGGGTGAGCACAGATACGCAGTATTTT; CDR3: CASSVRAPGVSTDTQYF
V: TRBV7-9; J: TRBJ2-7; D: NA; size: few; DNA: TGTGCCAGCCAACAGCGCCACGAGCAGTACTTC; CDR3: CASQQRHEQYF
V: TRBV30; J: TRBJ2-7; D: TRBD2; size: NA; DNA: TGTGCCTGGAACCCCGTCGGGGGGGGCTGGACCTACGAGCAGTACTTC; CDR3: CAWNPVGGGWTYEQYF
V: TRBV10-3; J: TRBJ2-1; D: TRBD2; size: few; DNA: TGTGCCATCAGTCCTAGCGGGAATTACAATGAGCAGTTCTTC; CDR3: CAISPSGNYNEQFF
V: TRBV10-1; J: TRBJ2-2; D: TRBD2; size: few; DNA: TGCGCCAGCGCTGACAGCGGGGGCACCGGGGAGCTGTTTTTT; CDR3: CASADSGGTGELFF
V: TRBV28; J: TRBJ1-2; D: NA; size: few; DNA: TGTGCCAGCGGGCCACAGGGCTATGGCTACACCTTC; CDR3: CASGPQGYGYTF
V: TRBV12-3/TRBV12-4; J: TRBJ1-2; D: NA; size: NA; DNA: TGTGCCAGCAACCCCCGCATTCCCGGCTACACCTTC; CDR3: CASNPRIPGYTF
V: TRBV2; J: TRBJ1-1; D: NA; size: NA; DNA: TGTGCCAGCCGCAGGGAGCGGTCACTGAACACTGAAGCTTTCTTT; CDR3: CASRRERSLNTEAFF
V: TRBV5-6; J: TRBJ2-7; D: NA; size: few; DNA: TGTGCCAGCAGCTTGGGACTGACGACGACCTACGAGCAGTACTTC; CDR3: CASSLGLTTTYEQYF
V: TRBV5-5; J: TRBJ2-1; D: TRBD2; size: many; DNA: TGTGCCAGCAGCTTGACTATAGCGGGCAATGAGCAGTTCTTC; CDR3: CASSLTIAGNEQFF
V: TRBV7-2; J: TRBJ2-6; D: NA; size: NA; DNA: TGTGCCAGCGCCCCTCGTGGGGGAACTGGGGCCAACGTCCTGACTTTC; CDR3: CASAPRGGTGANVLTF
V: TRBV3-1; J: TRBJ2-1; D: TRBD2; size: few; DNA: TGTGCCAGCAGCCCCCAGACTAGCGGGAGGACCAATGAGTTCTTC; CDR3: CASSPQTSGRTNEFF
V: TRBV6-1; J: TRBJ2-7; D: TRBD1; size: once; DNA: TGTGCCAGCAGTGAAAGGGGGCATTCCTACGAGCAGTACTTC; CDR3: CASSERGHSYEQYF
V: TRBV7-2; J: TRBJ2-7; D: TRBD2; size: NA; DNA: TGTGTCAGCAGCTCCGAGCGGGAGCGGGAGCAGTACTTC; CDR3: CVSSSEREREQYF
V: TRBV7-9; J: TRBJ1-1; D: NA; size: NA; DNA: TGTGCCAGCAGCTTATGGAAGATGAACACTGAAGCTTTCTTT; CDR3: CASSLWKMNTEAFF
V: TRBV5-5; J: TRBJ2-4; D: NA; size: many; DNA: TGTGCCAGCAGCCTGAACTTGGCCGTCGGGGTCAAAAACATTCAGTACTTC; CDR3: CASSLNLAVGVKNIQYF
V: TRBV28; J: TRBJ1-5; D: NA; size: NA; DNA: TGTGGTGGAGGGGGGGGTAATCAGCCCCAGCATTTT; CDR3: CGGGGGNQPQHF
V: TRBV7-2; J: TRBJ2-3; D: TRBD2; size: NA; DNA: TGTGCCAGCAGCGTGAGGACTAGCGGCACAGATACGCAGTATTTT; CDR3: CASSVRTSGTDTQYF
V: TRBV9; J: TRBJ1-3; D: NA; size: NA; DNA: TGTGCCAGCAGCGTAAGTAGGTCCTCTGGAAGCACCATATATTTT; CDR3: CASSVSRSSGSTIYF
V: TRBV20-1; J: TRBJ2-7; D: TRBD2; size: NA; DNA: TGCAGTGCTAGAGGGGGGAGCGGGGCCCCCTACGAGCAGTACTTC; CDR3: CSARGGSGAPYEQYF
V: TRBV20-1; J: TRBJ2-7; D: TRBD1; size: few; DNA: TGCAGTGCTAGCAGGGGACAGGGCAACGAGCAGTACTTC; CDR3: CSASRGQGNEQYF
V: TRBV2; J: TRBJ1-2; D: NA; size: NA; DNA: TGTGCCAGCAGTCCCATTAGGACAGTACCGACTGGCTACACCTTC; CDR3: CASSPIRTVPTGYTF
V: TRBV11-2; J: TRBJ1-4; D: NA; size: NA; DNA: TGTGCCAGCAGCTTTGGGGAACATAATGAAAAACTGTTTTTT; CDR3: CASSFGEHNEKLFF
V: TRBV12-3/TRBV12-4; J: TRBJ2-5; D: NA; size: NA; DNA: TGTGCCAGCAGTTTTATCGCCCAGCAAGAGACCCAGTACTTC; CDR3: CASSFIAQQETQYF
V: TRBV14; J: TRBJ1-1; D: NA; size: NA; DNA: TGTGCCAGCAGCACCGACAGGAGAACTGAAGCTTTCTTT; CDR3: CASSTDRRTEAFF
V: TRBV6-2/TRBV6-3; J: TRBJ2-1; D: TRBD2; size: many; DNA: TGTGCCAGCATCCCGAGACTAGCGGGAACGGGTGAGCAGTTCTTC; CDR3: CASIPRLAGTGEQFF
V: TRBV10-3; J: TRBJ2-1; D: TRBD2; size: NA; DNA: TGTGCCATCAGTGACGGGAGCGGGAGGAGGAATGTGCAGTTCTTC; CDR3: CAISDGSGRRNVQFF
V: TRBV10-3; J: TRBJ1-1; D: NA; size: NA; DNA: TGTGCCATCAGTGAACAGGGAGTGACTGAAGCTTTCTTT; CDR3: CAISEQGVTEAFF